This TCR beta chain comes out of a study of T cells in Graves' hyperthyroidism and ophthalmopathy. Study details: Pretreatment peripheral blood was obtained at initial diagnosis.

The patients, who ranged from 18 to 65 in age, presented with newly diagnosed hyperthyroidism lasting under 2 months. Trimming cost V 2 bases and J 1 base; bases outside gene matches: 4. Per germline, CDR1 GTSNPN and CDR2 SVGIG (reference sequence). This CDR3 is 15 amino acids long. Study-wide results and caveats: Most clonotypes that expanded in the thyroid above 0.001 also showed up in blood.

A note on this clonotype: The antigen remains undetermined.

From RNA transcripts, TCR beta CDR3 regions were amplified. The HTBI set primed first-round TCR CDR3 RT-PCR. From the multiplex PCR reads, TCRdb called clonotypes with MiXCR, one entry per CDR3 protein. This table holds fewer than 600,000 distinct CDR3 sequences, about 15% found once. The chain joins TRBV30 to TRBJ1-3; 8 bases fit TRBD1. The clonotype originates from a woman in her late teens or twenties with Graves' hyperthyroidism. Sequencing was carried out using blood. DNA of the CDR3: TGTGCCTGGAGTTTTTGGACAGGGTCTGGAAACACCATATATTTT. Protein sequence: CAWSFWTGSGNTIYF.